This T cell receptor (beta chain) was found in a study of cytomegalovirus exposure and HLA in healthy donors. The overall study: The study's early data release held some 85 million unique TCRs from HLA-typed donors. The study, taken as a whole, reports: Common viral pathogens seemed, in a later analysis, to connect with several of the most significant clusters.

As regards this clone: Its cognate antigen is unknown.

CDR3 length: 16 amino acids. Germline assignment: CDR1 MNHEY and CDR2 SMNVEV (reference sequence). Each donor was nominally healthy when sampled (though unrecorded immune exposures were likely). Primers for the PCR totalled 60 Vbeta and 13 Jbeta. Method: immunoSEQ multiplex PCR; TCRdb's copy keeps in-frame clones and lacks some. The sample yields some 200,000 clones, approximately 70% seen once. This sequence was found in a woman between 25 and 40 years old in good health and CMV-seronegative. The chain links TRBV27 to TRBJ2-5; TRBD2 agrees at 7 bases. The end of the DNA aligns better with TRBJ2-7, so the J call may be wrong. Sequencing was carried out using PBMCs. The CDR3 nucleotides are TGTGCCAGCAGTTTATCTACCGCGGGAGTCCGCGGCGAGCAGTACTTC. Amino acids: CASSLSTAGVRGEQYF.